A selection of T cell receptor beta chains follows, all from one sample in a study of sequential checkpoint blockade in melanoma. The assay was immunoSEQ multiplex PCR, and TCRdb's table has in-frame clones only and misses some. This table holds 37,000 or so clones, 32% found once. The sample consisted of tumor tissue (inferred from file names), taken from a patient given nivolumab and ipilimumab in sequence. The receptors come from a human donor with melanoma. The CDR3 runs from the conserved cysteine through the conserved F or W. Fields, in order: D gene, clone size, J gene, V gene, CDR3 protein, CDR3 DNA. The D gene is left open where the match is weak. Clone size is shown for a subset of rows, as once, few, many or a class of expanded clone.

D gene: TRBD2
clone size: few
J gene: TRBJ2-3
V gene: TRBV11-3
CDR3 protein: CASSLVSGFLATQYF
CDR3 DNA: TGTGCCAGCAGCTTAGTTAGCGGGTTTTTGGCGACGCAGTATTTT

D gene: TRBD1
clone size: many
J gene: TRBJ1-2
V gene: TRBV11-3
CDR3 protein: CASSPTRQGYGYTF
CDR3 DNA: TGTGCCAGCAGCCCAACCAGACAGGGATATGGCTACACCTTC

D gene: -
clone size: -
J gene: TRBJ1-1
V gene: TRBV12-2
CDR3 protein: CASRAKQGPTDGAFF
CDR3 DNA: TGTGCAAGTCGCGCCAAACAGGGGCCAACCGATGGGGCTTTCTTT

D gene: TRBD1
clone size: -
J gene: TRBJ2-7
V gene: TRBV6-8
CDR3 protein: CAATGPSLYEQYF
CDR3 DNA: TGTGCCGCGACAGGGCCCTCGCTCTACGAGCAGTACTTC

D gene: -
clone size: -
J gene: TRBJ2-7
V gene: TRBV19
CDR3 protein: CASSPWFSSYEQYF
CDR3 DNA: TGTGCCAGTAGTCCTTGGTTCAGCTCCTACGAGCAGTACTTC

D gene: -
clone size: many
J gene: TRBJ1-1
V gene: TRBV11-3
CDR3 protein: CASSLELQNTEAFF
CDR3 DNA: TGTGCCAGCAGCTTGGAGCTGCAGAACACTGAAGCTTTCTTT

D gene: -
clone size: few
J gene: TRBJ2-1
V gene: TRBV5-1
CDR3 protein: CASSFTWTVNAEQFF
CDR3 DNA: TGCGCCAGCAGCTTCACGTGGACGGTGAACGCTGAGCAGTTCTTC

D gene: -
clone size: -
J gene: TRBJ1-6
V gene: TRBV5-1
CDR3 protein: CASSLEAALPPLHF
CDR3 DNA: TGCGCCAGCAGCTTGGAGGCGGCACTCCCACCCCTCCACTTT

D gene: -
clone size: -
J gene: TRBJ2-7
V gene: TRBV29-1
CDR3 protein: CSGRPRLGGYEQYF
CDR3 DNA: TGCAGCGGACGGCCCCGACTAGGGGGCTACGAGCAGTACTTC

D gene: -
clone size: -
J gene: TRBJ2-3
V gene: TRBV29-1
CDR3 protein: CSAGPGHSTDTQYF
CDR3 DNA: TGCAGCGCTGGACCAGGCCATTCGACAGATACGCAGTATTTT

D gene: -
clone size: -
J gene: TRBJ1-4
V gene: TRBV12-1
CDR3 protein: CASSPLDGNEKLFF
CDR3 DNA: TGTGCCAGCAGCCCGTTAGACGGAAATGAAAAACTGTTTTTT

D gene: -
clone size: few
J gene: TRBJ1-4
V gene: TRBV9
CDR3 protein: CASSSYYEKLFF
CDR3 DNA: TGTGCCAGCAGCTCATACTATGAAAAACTGTTTTTT

D gene: -
clone size: -
J gene: TRBJ2-5
V gene: TRBV30
CDR3 protein: CAWSVSAESQYF
CDR3 DNA: TGTGCCTGGAGTGTTTCGGCTGAATCCCAGTACTTC

D gene: TRBD1
clone size: -
J gene: TRBJ1-2
V gene: TRBV6-8
CDR3 protein: CASSSGGRYGYTF
CDR3 DNA: TGTGCCAGCAGTTCAGGGGGGCGATACGGCTACACCTTC

D gene: TRBD1
clone size: -
J gene: TRBJ1-1
V gene: TRBV19
CDR3 protein: CASSIEQGAGRNTEAFF
CDR3 DNA: TGTGCCAGTAGTATAGAACAGGGGGCGGGAAGAAACACTGAAGCTTTCTTT

D gene: TRBD2
clone size: -
J gene: TRBJ2-7
V gene: TRBV5-1
CDR3 protein: CASSLMSLAGYEQYF
CDR3 DNA: TGCGCCAGCAGCTTGATGAGTCTAGCGGGGTACGAGCAGTACTTC

D gene: -
clone size: -
J gene: TRBJ2-2
V gene: TRBV29-1
CDR3 protein: CSVPGTTNTGELFF
CDR3 DNA: TGCAGCGTCCCCGGGACAACGAACACCGGGGAGCTGTTTTTT

D gene: TRBD1
clone size: many
J gene: TRBJ1-1
V gene: TRBV11-3
CDR3 protein: CASSPPTGPTEAFF
CDR3 DNA: TGTGCCAGCAGCCCTCCGACAGGGCCCACTGAAGCTTTCTTT

D gene: TRBD2
clone size: few
J gene: TRBJ2-1
V gene: TRBV11-3
CDR3 protein: CASSLGLAGVYEQFF
CDR3 DNA: TGTGCCAGCAGCTTAGGACTAGCGGGGGTTTATGAGCAGTTCTTC

D gene: TRBD1
clone size: -
J gene: TRBJ1-2
V gene: TRBV6-8
CDR3 protein: CASSGTGYGYGYTF
CDR3 DNA: TGTGCCAGCAGTGGGACAGGGTATGGCTATGGCTACACCTTC

D gene: -
clone size: -
J gene: TRBJ1-2
V gene: TRBV19
CDR3 protein: CASSLLTGYYGYTF
CDR3 DNA: TGTGCCAGTAGCCTGCTGACGGGATACTATGGCTACACCTTC

D gene: -
clone size: -
J gene: TRBJ1-2
V gene: TRBV30
CDR3 protein: CAWSRANYGYTF
CDR3 DNA: TGTGCCTGGAGCAGGGCGAACTATGGCTACACCTTC